This T cell receptor (beta chain) was sequenced during a study of preoperative IRX-2 immunotherapy in early breast cancer. The assay was immunoSEQ multiplex PCR, and TCRdb's table has in-frame clones only and misses some. The table shows 40,000 to 50,000 clones, with 70% to 85% occurring only once. The treatment is: preoperative locoregional IRX-2 cytokine immunotherapy. Preoperative locoregional IRX-2 cytokine immunotherapy was tested in the phase Ib source study. This CDR3 has 14 residues. With 10 bases clipped from V and 5 bases from J, the junction kept 10 bases outside the gene matches. Germline CDR1 reads ENHRY; CDR2 reads SYGVKD.

The receptor comes from a human donor with breast cancer. The chain links TRBV10-3 to TRBJ1-4, with TRBD1 matching 7 bases. The sequencing here drew on tumor tissue, taken after IRX-2 immunotherapy. The CDR3: CASEGAGGNEKLFF. The CDR3 nucleotides are TGTGCCAGCGAAGGGGCAGGGGGAAATGAAAAACTGTTTTTT.